This T cell receptor beta chain came from a study of blood T cell repertoires in COVID-19. Turning to the study itself: Whether acute or convalescent, the COVID-19 samples came from the United States, Italy and Spain. PBMCs, B-cell-depleted T cells, or T cells were the source of the cDNA or gDNA that made up the material.

Clones were read by immunoSEQ multiplex PCR, and TCRdb kept only the in-frame ones, dropping some. The profile shows fewer than 400,000 clones, around 90% of them singletons. The V gene end was trimmed by 4 bases and the J gene end by 6 bases; junction bases not matched to a gene: 6. CDR1 and CDR2 from the germline V gene are SGHRS and YFSETQ. There are 14 residues in the CDR3. The participants were between roughly 18 and 89 years old and came from about two dozen US areas. Before being deemed recovered, Cohort 3 donors had two negative PCRs, clearance, or symptom resolution. V and J are TRBV5-1 and TRBJ1-4; 7 bases fit TRBD1. The specimen sequenced was PBMCs or T cells enriched from blood (not recorded which). The clonotype comes from a woman in her 30s who had recovered from COVID-19. The CDR3 spells CASSDQGGDEKLFF. The CDR3 region has the DNA TGCGCCAGCAGCGATCAGGGGGGTGATGAAAAACTGTTTTTT. The entire variable domain, with the rest obtained from reference TRBV5-1 and TRBJ1-4, is as follows: KAGVTQTPRYLIKTRGQQVTLSCSPISGHRSVSWYQQTPGQGLQFLFEYFSETQRNKGNFPGRFSGRQFSNSRSEMNVSTLELGDSALYLCASSDQGGDEKLFFGSGTQLSVL.